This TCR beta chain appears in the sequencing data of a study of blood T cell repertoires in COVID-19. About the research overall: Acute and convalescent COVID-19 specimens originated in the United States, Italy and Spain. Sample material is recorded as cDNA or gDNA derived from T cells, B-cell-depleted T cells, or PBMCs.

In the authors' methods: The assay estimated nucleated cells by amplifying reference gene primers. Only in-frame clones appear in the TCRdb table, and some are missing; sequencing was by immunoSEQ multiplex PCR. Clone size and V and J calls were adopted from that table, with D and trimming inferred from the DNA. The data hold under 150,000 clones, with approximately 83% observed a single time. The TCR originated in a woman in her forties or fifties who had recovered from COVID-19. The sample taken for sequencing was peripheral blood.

Here the CDR3 reads CASSLAGTGTGNTIYF. The CDR3 nucleotides are TGTGCCAGCAGCTTAGCCGGGACAGGCACTGGAAACACCATATATTTT. The chain uses TRBV11-2 and TRBJ1-3; 8 bases line up with TRBD1. Germline CDR1 SGHAT, CDR2 FQNNGV. The trim removed 1 base at V and 2 bases at J, leaving 4 bases unmatched. The CDR3 loop spans 16 amino acids.